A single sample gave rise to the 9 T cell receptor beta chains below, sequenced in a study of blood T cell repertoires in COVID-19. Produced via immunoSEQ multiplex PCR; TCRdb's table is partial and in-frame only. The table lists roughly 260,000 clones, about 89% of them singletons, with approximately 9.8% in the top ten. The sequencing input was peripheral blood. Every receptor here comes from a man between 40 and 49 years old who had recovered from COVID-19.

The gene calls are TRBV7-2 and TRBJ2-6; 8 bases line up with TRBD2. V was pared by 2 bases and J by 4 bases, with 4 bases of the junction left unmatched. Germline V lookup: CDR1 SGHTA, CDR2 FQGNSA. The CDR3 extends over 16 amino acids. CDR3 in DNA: TGTGCCAGCAGCTTACCGGGAGGGGTCGGGGCCAACGTCCTGACTTTC. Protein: CASSLPGGVGANVLTF.

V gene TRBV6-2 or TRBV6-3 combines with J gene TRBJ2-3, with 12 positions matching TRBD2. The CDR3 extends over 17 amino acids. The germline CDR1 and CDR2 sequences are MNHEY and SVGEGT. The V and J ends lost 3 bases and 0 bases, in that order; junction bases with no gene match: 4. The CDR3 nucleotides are TGTGCCAGCAGTTATTACGGACTAGCGGGGAGCACAGATACGCAGTATTTT. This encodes CASSYYGLAGSTDTQYF.

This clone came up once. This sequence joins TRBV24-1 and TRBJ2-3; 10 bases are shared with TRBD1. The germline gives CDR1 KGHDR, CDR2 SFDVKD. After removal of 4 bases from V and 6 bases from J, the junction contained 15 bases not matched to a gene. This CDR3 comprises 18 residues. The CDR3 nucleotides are TGTGCCACCAGTGACACAAGGGACCCGACAGGGGGCAAGGATACGCAGTATTTT. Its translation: CATSDTRDPTGGKDTQYF.

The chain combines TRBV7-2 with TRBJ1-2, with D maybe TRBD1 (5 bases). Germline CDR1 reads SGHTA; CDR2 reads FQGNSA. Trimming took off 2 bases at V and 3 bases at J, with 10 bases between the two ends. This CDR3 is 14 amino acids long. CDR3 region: CASSLSQGYYGYTF. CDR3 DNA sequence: TGTGCCAGCAGCTTAAGTCAGGGCTACTATGGCTACACCTTC. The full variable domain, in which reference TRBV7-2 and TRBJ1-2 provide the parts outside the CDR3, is GAGVSQSPSNKVTEKGKDVELRCDPISGHTALYWYRQSLGQGLEFLIYFQGNSAPDKSGLPSDRFSAERTGGSVSTLTIQRTQQEDSAVYLCASSLSQGYYGYTFGSGTRLTVV.

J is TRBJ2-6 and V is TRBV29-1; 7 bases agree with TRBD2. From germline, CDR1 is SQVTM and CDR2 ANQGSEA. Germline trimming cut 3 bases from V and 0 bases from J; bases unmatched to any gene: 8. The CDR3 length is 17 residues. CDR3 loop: CSVDSLAEDSGANVLTF. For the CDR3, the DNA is TGCAGCGTTGACTCCCTAGCGGAGGACTCTGGGGCCAACGTCCTGACTTTC.

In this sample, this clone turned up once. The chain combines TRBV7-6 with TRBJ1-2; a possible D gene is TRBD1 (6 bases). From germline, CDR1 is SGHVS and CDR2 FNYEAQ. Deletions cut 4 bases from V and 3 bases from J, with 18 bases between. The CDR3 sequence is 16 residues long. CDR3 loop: CASSSRSDRDDYGYTF. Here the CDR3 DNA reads TGTGCCAGCAGCTCTCGGTCGGACAGAGACGACTATGGCTACACCTTC. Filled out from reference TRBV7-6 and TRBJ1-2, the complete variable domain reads GAGVSQSPRYKVTKRGQDVALRCDPISGHVSLYWYRQALGQGPEFLTYFNYEAQQDKSGLPNDRFSAERPEGSISTLTIQRTEQRDSAMYRCASSSRSDRDDYGYTFGSGTRLTVV.

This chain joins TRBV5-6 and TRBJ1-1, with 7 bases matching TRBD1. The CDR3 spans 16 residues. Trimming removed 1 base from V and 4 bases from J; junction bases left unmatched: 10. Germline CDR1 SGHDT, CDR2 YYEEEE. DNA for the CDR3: TGTGCCAGCAGCTTGTGGCAGGGGGGAAGAAGCACTGAAGCTTTCTTT. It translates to CASSLWQGGRSTEAFF.

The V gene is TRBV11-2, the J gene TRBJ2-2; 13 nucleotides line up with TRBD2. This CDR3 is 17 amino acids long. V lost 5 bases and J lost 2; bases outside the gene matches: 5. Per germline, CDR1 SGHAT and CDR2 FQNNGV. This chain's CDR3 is CASSRMGLAGNTGELFF. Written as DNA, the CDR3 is TGTGCCAGCAGCCGTATGGGACTAGCGGGAAACACCGGGGAGCTGTTTTTT.

The CDR3 coding sequence is TGTGCCAGCAGCACACAGGGAAGGGGGACTGAAGCTTTCTTT. Translation: CASSTQGRGTEAFF. The chain recombines TRBV5-8 with TRBJ1-1, with D maybe TRBD1 (6 bases). There are 14 residues in the CDR3. Trimming left V 4 bases short and J 5 bases short, with 15 bases between. Germline values: CDR1 SGHTS, CDR2 YDEGEE.